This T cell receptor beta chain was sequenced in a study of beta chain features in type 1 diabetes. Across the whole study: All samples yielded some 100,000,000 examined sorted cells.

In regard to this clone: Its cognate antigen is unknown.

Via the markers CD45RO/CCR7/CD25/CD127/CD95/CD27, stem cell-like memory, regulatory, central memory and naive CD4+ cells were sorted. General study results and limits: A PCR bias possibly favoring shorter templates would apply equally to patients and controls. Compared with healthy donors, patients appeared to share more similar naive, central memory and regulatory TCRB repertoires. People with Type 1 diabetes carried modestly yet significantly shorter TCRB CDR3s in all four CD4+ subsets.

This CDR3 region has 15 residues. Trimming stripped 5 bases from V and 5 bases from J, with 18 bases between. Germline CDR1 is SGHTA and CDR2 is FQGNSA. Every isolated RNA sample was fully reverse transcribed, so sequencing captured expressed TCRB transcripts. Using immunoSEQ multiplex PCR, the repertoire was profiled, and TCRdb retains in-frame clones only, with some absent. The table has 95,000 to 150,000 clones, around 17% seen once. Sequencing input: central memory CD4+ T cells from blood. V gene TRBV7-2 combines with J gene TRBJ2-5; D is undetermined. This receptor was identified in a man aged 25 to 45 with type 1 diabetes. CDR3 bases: TGTGCCAGCAGCCCGGGCGGATCCCTGGGGGAGACCCAGTACTTC. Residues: CASSPGGSLGETQYF.